This is a list of T cell receptor beta chains from one sample in a study of graft-versus-host responses after intestinal transplantation. Their recognized antigens are unknown. Produced via immunoSEQ multiplex PCR; TCRdb's table is partial and in-frame only. Among roughly 90,000 clones listed, approximately 89% were seen once. This material consisted of unstimulated CD4+ T cells sorted from spleen or lymph node cells, taken before transplant. Every receptor here comes from a human donor who was the organ donor for an intestinal transplant. Each CDR3 is given with its conserved first and last residue. A D gene is named only where the DNA matches it firmly. The listing skips clone size in some rows; elsewhere it reads once, few, many or a size class.

V: TRBV7-2; D: NA; size: NA; J: TRBJ1-6; DNA: TGTGCCACCCGTCGGGGAGGGGGGACTTTGAGCTCACCCCTCCACTTT; CDR3: CATRRGGGTLSSPLHF
V: TRBV5-1; D: TRBD2; size: NA; J: TRBJ2-3; DNA: TGCGCCAGCAGCTCAAGAGCGGGGGCCCGAAGAGATACGCAGTATTTT; CDR3: CASSSRAGARRDTQYF
V: TRBV5-1; D: TRBD1; size: few; J: TRBJ1-1; DNA: TGCGCCAGCAGCCCCGGGACAGGGTCGATCACTGAAGCTTTCTTT; CDR3: CASSPGTGSITEAFF
V: TRBV5-1; D: TRBD1; size: NA; J: TRBJ1-5; DNA: TGCGCCAGCAGCCCTGGGGGACAGAGCAATCAGCCCCAGCATTTT; CDR3: CASSPGGQSNQPQHF
V: TRBV5-1; D: NA; size: NA; J: TRBJ2-7; DNA: TGCGCCAGCAGCTGGGGGGTTGGGAACTCCCTCTACGAGCAGTACTTC; CDR3: CASSWGVGNSLYEQYF
V: TRBV5-4; D: TRBD2; size: NA; J: TRBJ2-5; DNA: TGTGCCAGCAGCTTGGCGGCGACTAGCGCCCAAGAGACCCAGTACTTC; CDR3: CASSLAATSAQETQYF
V: TRBV5-1; D: TRBD2; size: NA; J: TRBJ2-3; DNA: TGCGCCAGCAGCTTAGAGAAACTAGCGGGGGGGCCTGGAGATACGCAGTATTTT; CDR3: CASSLEKLAGGPGDTQYF
V: TRBV2; D: NA; size: NA; J: TRBJ1-2; DNA: TGTGCCAGCATCACACAGGGTCCCAACTATGGCTACACCTTC; CDR3: CASITQGPNYGYTF
V: TRBV2; D: TRBD2; size: NA; J: TRBJ2-2; DNA: TGTGCCAGCAGTCTTAATCTAGCGGGGGTCGGGGAGCTGTTTTTT; CDR3: CASSLNLAGVGELFF
V: TRBV5-1; D: NA; size: NA; J: TRBJ1-5; DNA: TGCGCCAGCAGCTTGGCGGCGGATCAGCCCCAGCATTTT; CDR3: CASSLAADQPQHF
V: TRBV11-3; D: TRBD1; size: NA; J: TRBJ2-3; DNA: TGTGCCAGCAGCCCACTCGGACAGGGGGCTACAGATACGCAGTATTTT; CDR3: CASSPLGQGATDTQYF
V: TRBV19; D: NA; size: NA; J: TRBJ2-4; DNA: TGTGCCAGTAGTATAGGGGGACTAGCCAAAAACATTCAGTACTTC; CDR3: CASSIGGLAKNIQYF
V: TRBV7-6; D: TRBD2; size: NA; J: TRBJ2-3; DNA: TGTGCCAGCAGCTTAGGGGTTAGCGGGGGCGGAGATACGCAGTATTTT; CDR3: CASSLGVSGGGDTQYF
V: TRBV2; D: TRBD2; size: NA; J: TRBJ2-1; DNA: TGTGCCAGCTCGGGACTAGACAACGTTCAGTTCTTC; CDR3: CASSGLDNVQFF
V: TRBV9; D: TRBD2; size: NA; J: TRBJ2-3; DNA: TGTGCCAGCAGCATAGGGACTAGCGGTCCAGATACGCAGTATTTT; CDR3: CASSIGTSGPDTQYF
V: TRBV7-8; D: NA; size: NA; J: TRBJ2-5; DNA: TGTGCCAGCGGTTTCGCGGGGCAGGTCCAAGAGACCCAGTACTTC; CDR3: CASGFAGQVQETQYF
V: TRBV5-1; D: TRBD1; size: once; J: TRBJ2-7; DNA: TGCGCCAGCAGTGGACAGGGTTGGTACGAGCAGTACTTC; CDR3: CASSGQGWYEQYF
V: TRBV6-6; D: TRBD1; size: once; J: TRBJ1-4; DNA: TGTGCCAGCAGTACGCCGACAGGGGCTAATGAAAAACTGTTTTTT; CDR3: CASSTPTGANEKLFF
V: TRBV28; D: NA; size: NA; J: TRBJ2-7; DNA: TGTGCCAGCAGTTTCCCCTTCGGCTCGCCGACATACGAGCAGTACTTC; CDR3: CASSFPFGSPTYEQYF
V: TRBV27; D: NA; size: NA; J: TRBJ1-1; DNA: TGTGCCAGCAGTTACAGAGCGAACACTGAAGCTTTCTTT; CDR3: CASSYRANTEAFF
V: TRBV5-5; D: TRBD2; size: NA; J: TRBJ2-7; DNA: TGTGCCAGCAGCTTACGAGAAGGACTAGCGGGGGACGAGCAGTACTTC; CDR3: CASSLREGLAGDEQYF
V: TRBV7-9; D: NA; size: NA; J: TRBJ1-2; DNA: TGTGCCAGCAGCTTAGCCCCCACACGGGCTAACTATGGCTACACCTTC; CDR3: CASSLAPTRANYGYTF
V: TRBV27; D: NA; size: NA; J: TRBJ1-4; DNA: TGTGCCAGCAGTTTTCAGGGAAGACCCTCTGAAAAACTGTTTTTT; CDR3: CASSFQGRPSEKLFF
V: TRBV6-5; D: NA; size: NA; J: TRBJ1-4; DNA: TGTGCCAGCAGTTACGTCGGGGAGAGGGAAAAACTGTTTTTT; CDR3: CASSYVGEREKLFF
V: TRBV6-6; D: NA; size: NA; J: TRBJ1-2; DNA: TGTGCCAGCAGGTCAGGGCAGAATTACTATGGCTACACCTTC; CDR3: CASRSGQNYYGYTF
V: TRBV19; D: TRBD2; size: NA; J: TRBJ2-3; DNA: TGTGCCAGTAGACAGACTAGCGGCACAGATACGCAGTATTTT; CDR3: CASRQTSGTDTQYF
V: TRBV9; D: NA; size: NA; J: TRBJ2-1; DNA: TGTGCCAGCAGCGTAATACAGCATTGCAATGAGCAGTTCTTC; CDR3: CASSVIQHCNEQFF
V: TRBV7-8; D: TRBD2; size: NA; J: TRBJ2-1; DNA: TGTGCCAGCAGCGCCAGCGGGAGCTCCTACAATGAGCAGTTCTTC; CDR3: CASSASGSSYNEQFF
V: TRBV7-9; D: NA; size: NA; J: TRBJ1-2; DNA: TGTGCCAGCAGCCCCGGGACTGCTAACTATGGCTACACCTTC; CDR3: CASSPGTANYGYTF
V: TRBV5-1; D: TRBD2; size: NA; J: TRBJ2-2; DNA: TGCGCCAGCAGCGTACTAGCGGGAGGGCCGAGGACCGGGGAGCTGTTTTTT; CDR3: CASSVLAGGPRTGELFF
V: TRBV7-8; D: TRBD1; size: NA; J: TRBJ1-1; DNA: TGTGCCAGCAGACCGGGACAGGGGGCCTGGAACACTGAAGCTTTCTTT; CDR3: CASRPGQGAWNTEAFF
V: TRBV19; D: TRBD1; size: NA; J: TRBJ2-7; DNA: TGTGCCAGTAATCAGGACAGGGGGACCCACGAGCAGTACTTC; CDR3: CASNQDRGTHEQYF